Below are 15 T cell receptor beta chains sequenced from a single sample in a study of blood T cell repertoires in COVID-19. The protocol was immunoSEQ multiplex PCR, while the TCRdb copy is restricted to in-frame clones and leaves out a portion. The table records 360,000 or so clones, around 86% of them present only once. Sequences were obtained from PBMCs or T cells enriched from blood (not recorded which). The receptors were sampled from a woman aged 45 to 65 who had recovered from COVID-19.

V and J are TRBV20-1 and TRBJ2-7; D unresolved. Trimming pared 5 bases from V and 7 bases from J, leaving 12 bases between. Looked up from germline, CDR1 is DFQATT and CDR2 is SNEGSKA (reference sequence). The CDR3 is 11 amino acids. CDR3 sequence: CSARTSREQYF. CDR3 nucleotide sequence: TGCAGTGCTCGTACTTCGCGGGAGCAGTACTTC.

In its sample, this clone was seen once. The chain has TRBV6-6 and TRBJ1-1, with 7 bases that match TRBD1. J was trimmed by 4 bases and V by 5 bases; bases with no gene match: 16. The CDR3 sequence is 17 residues long. Germline loops: CDR1 MNHNY, CDR2 SVGAGI (reference sequence). CDR3 amino acids: CASSPYGEGARSTEAFF. CDR3 nucleotide sequence: TGTGCCAGCAGTCCTTACGGCGAGGGGGCGCGTAGCACTGAAGCTTTCTTT.

The chain is built from TRBV19 and TRBJ2-1, with a possible D match to TRBD1 (6 bases). V lost 3 bases to trimming and J lost 8 bases, with 14 bases between them. Germline lookup yields CDR1 LNHDA and CDR2 SQIVND (reference sequence). The length of the CDR3 is 14 residues. The CDR3 DNA reads as TGTGCCAGTAGTATTTCAGGGACATATCATGAGCAGTTCTTC. As protein: CASSISGTYHEQFF.

This chain joins TRBV4-1 and TRBJ1-1; no clear D gene. Trimming took off 1 base at V and 0 bases at J, with 15 bases between the two ends. The CDR3 sequence is 17 residues long. Germline lookup yields CDR1 MGHRA and CDR2 YSYEKL. In nucleotides, the CDR3 is TGCGCCAGCAGCCAAGTAGGATTGCGGAGCCTGAACACTGAAGCTTTCTTT. Its translation: CASSQVGLRSLNTEAFF.

The J gene is TRBJ2-7, the V gene TRBV6-2 or TRBV6-3; perhaps TRBD2 as D (6 bases). V was shortened by 2 bases and J by 0 bases, with 8 bases between the two germline ends. The CDR3 consists of 14 residues. In germline, CDR1 is MNHEY, CDR2 SVGEGT. CDR3 amino acids: CASSYPTSSYEQYF. Here the CDR3 DNA reads TGTGCCAGCAGTTACCCGACTAGCTCCTACGAGCAGTACTTC.

The chain has TRBV12-3 or TRBV12-4 and TRBJ1-1; tentative D call: TRBD1 (5 bases). This CDR3 comprises 11 residues. The ends were cut back, 2 bases at V and 11 bases at J, with 9 bases in the middle. Written as DNA, the CDR3 is TGTGCCAGCAGTTTAAAGGGGATGGCTTTCTTT. It yields the protein CASSLKGMAFF.

The gene calls are TRBV3-1 (or the pseudogene TRBV3-2) and TRBJ2-3; 9 positions agree with TRBD2. The germline gives CDR1 LGHDT, CDR2 YNNKEL (reference sequence). The length of the CDR3 is 17 residues. Trimming at V came to 0 bases and at J to 5 bases, leaving 9 bases not matched to a gene. This chain's CDR3 is CASSQDSLAGHQDTQYF. CDR3 DNA: TGTGCCAGCAGCCAAGATAGCCTAGCGGGACATCAAGATACGCAGTATTTT.

The genes are TRBV28 and TRBJ2-1; tentatively, D is TRBD2 (5 bases). Per the germline V gene, CDR1 is MDHEN and CDR2 is SYDVKM. Trimming pared 4 bases from V and 2 bases from J, leaving 15 bases between. The CDR3 runs to 16 residues. CDR3 residues: CASSSFLRVAYNEQFF. DNA for the CDR3: TGTGCCAGCAGTTCGTTTCTGCGGGTGGCCTACAATGAGCAGTTCTTC.

The chain joins TRBV10-3 to TRBJ2-7; TRBD2 aligns across 14 bases. The CDR3 contains 18 residues. Germline assignment: CDR1 ENHRY and CDR2 SYGVKD. V lost 6 bases, J lost 1 base, and 11 bases stayed unmatched. The DNA for the CDR3 is TGTGCCATCAGCCGAACCGGGACTAGCGGGAGTGGTTCCTACGAGCAGTACTTC. Its protein is CAISRTGTSGSGSYEQYF.

The chain joins TRBV3-1 (or the pseudogene TRBV3-2) to TRBJ1-1; D unresolved. The germline V gene has CDR1 LGHDT and CDR2 YNNKEL (reference sequence). CDR3 length: 13 residues. V gave up 6 bases and J gave up 1 base, with 9 bases separating them. The CDR3 DNA is TGTGCCAGCAGGGGCGCTGGGAACACTGAAGCTTTCTTT. Its translation: CASRGAGNTEAFF.

This chain uses TRBV11-3 with TRBJ2-6; no definite D call. The CDR3 loop spans 16 amino acids. Trimming took 2 bases from V and 0 from J, leaving 8 bases between them. From germline, CDR1 is SGHNT and CDR2 YENEEA. Written as DNA, the CDR3 is TGTGCCAGCAGCTTACACACAATCTCTGGGGCCAACGTCCTGACTTTC. Translating it yields CASSLHTISGANVLTF. Variable domain in full (rest from reference TRBV11-3 and TRBJ2-6): EAGVVQSPRYKIIEKKQPVAFWCNPISGHNTLYWYLQNLGQGPELLIRYENEEAVDDSQLPKDRFSAERLKGVDSTLKIQPAELGDSAVYLCASSLHTISGANVLTFGAGSRLTVL.

The CDR3 coding sequence is TGTGCCAGCAGCCCCGCGGGCGGGATCAATGAGCAGTTCTTC. Translated, it gives CASSPAGGINEQFF. The V and J genes are TRBV4-2 and TRBJ2-1; D is possibly TRBD2 (6 bases). V lost 4 bases, J lost 6 bases, and 13 bases lay in between. Germline CDR1 LGHNA, CDR2 YNFKEQ. The CDR3 totals 14 residues.

This chain uses TRBV11-3 with TRBJ2-3; 11 bases agree with TRBD2. Trimming at V came to 5 bases and at J to 4 bases, leaving 5 bases not matched to a gene. The CDR3 contains 15 residues. Germline V gene data show CDR1 as SGHNT and CDR2 as YENEEA. The CDR3 is CASSRLAGSSDTQYF. DNA for the CDR3: TGTGCCAGCAGCCGACTAGCGGGAAGTTCAGATACGCAGTATTTT. The complete variable domain, with remaining parts taken from reference TRBV11-3 and TRBJ2-3, reads EAGVVQSPRYKIIEKKQPVAFWCNPISGHNTLYWYLQNLGQGPELLIRYENEEAVDDSQLPKDRFSAERLKGVDSTLKIQPAELGDSAVYLCASSRLAGSSDTQYFGPGTRLTVL.

The chain links TRBV28 to TRBJ2-6, with TRBD1 identical over 11 bases. CDR3 size: 21 residues. With 6 bases clipped from V and 3 bases from J, the junction kept 19 bases outside the gene matches. Germline assignment: CDR1 MDHEN and CDR2 SYDVKM. The CDR3 DNA is TGTGCCAGCAGAGTCCCACCGTCCGGGACAGGGGGTTTGGGTGGGGCCAACGTCCTGACTTTC. Translating gives CASRVPPSGTGGLGGANVLTF.

The chain is built from TRBV30 and TRBJ1-1; tentatively, D is TRBD1 (6 bases). The CDR3 is 14 residues long. Trimming removed 4 bases from V and 1 base from J, with 13 bases in between. Germline CDR1 is GTSNPN and CDR2 is SVGIG (reference sequence). CDR3: CAWTFGGANTEAFF. The DNA for the CDR3 is TGTGCCTGGACCTTCGGGGGGGCGAACACTGAAGCTTTCTTT. Full variable domain (remainder filled in from reference TRBV30 and TRBJ1-1): SQTIHQWPATLVQPVGSPLSLECTVEGTSNPNLYWYRQAAGRGLQLLFYSVGIGQISSEVPQNLSASRPQDRQFILSSKKLLLSDSGFYLCAWTFGGANTEAFFGQGTRLTVV.